This entry describes one T cell receptor (beta chain). The antigen is not known. Time point indicated: pre-sensitization, week 0. The treatment here: therapeutic diphenylcyclopropenone sensitization with weekly scalp DPC. Each patch-test visit's blood sample preceded patch application. The data belong to a study of human T cells and chemical hapten exposure. The study, taken as a whole, reports: Expanded TCRs showed more large CDR3 clusters than pre-sensitization or healthy control sets.

Germline-derived CDR1 and CDR2 are MNHEY and SVGAGI. This CDR3 is 15 amino acids long. V lost 6 bases, J lost 4 bases, and 11 bases stayed unmatched. TCRdb independently ran MiXCR on the RACE reads; one entry per CDR3 protein. The data hold 280,000 or so distinct CDR3 sequences, with approximately 8% observed a single time. The receptor was derived from a man in his late teens or twenties with alopecia areata. Some clones in this sample may be carry-over from other donors' samples. The chain couples TRBV6-5 to TRBJ1-2; TRBD1 matches 7 bases. The input for sequencing was whole blood, taken in connection with sensitization to the hapten diphenylcyclopropenone (DPC). In DNA, the CDR3 is TGTGCCAGCAGCCCGGGGACAGTTTTTGCCTATGGCTACACCTTC. Encoded protein: CASSPGTVFAYGYTF.